These 9 T cell receptor beta chains were all obtained from the same sample, sequenced in a study of T cells after yellow fever vaccination. Using its own MiXCR run on the 5' RACE reads, TCRdb lists one record per CDR3 protein. Here the sample spans just over 300,000 distinct CDR3 sequences, around 3.6% being singletons. The starting material was PBMCs, obtained on the day of the yellow fever booster vaccination. The receptors come from a man younger than 30 who received the YFV17D yellow fever vaccine.

This clonotype was found a few times. This chain joins TRBV4-3 and TRBJ2-7, with D uncertain. Germline values: CDR1 LGHNA, CDR2 YSLEER. V lost 0 bases, J lost 3 bases, and 12 bases lay in between. The CDR3 sequence is 15 residues long. The DNA for the CDR3 is TGCGCCAGCAGCCAAGATGAGACTGGGTTCTACGAGCAGTACTTC. Residues: CASSQDETGFYEQYF.

The sample holds many counts of this clonotype. The genes are TRBV5-1 and TRBJ2-3; D gene unclear. Trimming left V 5 bases short and J 4 bases short, with 11 bases between. The germline gives CDR1 SGHRS, CDR2 YFSETQ. The CDR3 length is 13 residues. The CDR3 protein is CASSRAPADTQYF. The CDR3 coding sequence is TGCGCCAGCAGTCGGGCGCCAGCAGATACGCAGTATTTT.

This rearrangement joins TRBV28 to TRBJ2-2, with TRBD2 matching over 7 bases. CDR3 length: 17 residues. Germline V gene lookup returns CDR1 MDHEN and CDR2 SYDVKM. Trimming took 6 bases from V and 0 from J; bases not matched to a gene: 10. The DNA for the CDR3 is TGTGCCAGCAGCCGTCTCCGGGGGGTCACGAACACCGGGGAGCTGTTTTTT. Amino acids: CASSRLRGVTNTGELFF.

The sample holds a few counts of this clonotype. V gene TRBV20-1 combines with J gene TRBJ1-4; D is perhaps TRBD1 (5 bases). Germline V CDR1 and CDR2: DFQATT, SNEGSKA (reference sequence). The CDR3 contains 14 residues. Trimming took off 4 bases at V and 7 bases at J, with 16 bases between the two ends. As DNA, the CDR3 is TGCAGTGCTACCCTCGGGGGTGGAGGTGAAAAACTGTTTTTT. Translation: CSATLGGGGEKLFF.

The V call is TRBV5-4, the J call TRBJ1-1; 7 nucleotides align to TRBD1. The CDR3 runs to 15 residues. The V gene's germline CDR1 is SGHNT and CDR2 YYREEE (reference sequence). The ends lost 4 bases at V and 5 bases at J; junction bases unmatched: 11. The CDR3 nucleotides read TGTGCCAGCAGCGCCGGGACAGAGATATGGACTGAAGCTTTCTTT. Amino acid sequence: CASSAGTEIWTEAFF.

This chain links TRBV3-1 with TRBJ1-6, with D perhaps matching TRBD1 (5 bases). Trimming left V 4 bases short and J 11 bases short, with 15 bases between. CDR3 length: 14 residues. Germline V CDR1 and CDR2: LGHDT, YNNKEL (reference sequence). CDR3 region: CASSPTGGGAPLHF. In DNA, the CDR3 is TGTGCCAGCAGCCCAACCGGGGGGGGTGCACCCCTCCACTTT.

This clonotype has ten or more counts. V and J are TRBV9 and TRBJ2-2, with unresolved D. Germline assignment: CDR1 SGDLS and CDR2 YYNGEE. The CDR3 is 11 residues long. The ends were cut back, 8 bases at V and 1 base at J, with 3 bases in the middle. CDR3 protein: CASQNTGELFF. CDR3 DNA sequence: TGTGCCAGTCAGAACACCGGGGAGCTGTTTTTT. The variable domain in full, completed from reference TRBV9 and TRBJ2-2, reads DSGVTQTPKHLITATGQRVTLRCSPRSGDLSVYWYQQSLDQGLQFLIQYYNGEERAKGNILERFSAQQFPDLHSELNLSSLELGDSALYFCASQNTGELFFGEGSRLTVL.

This clonotype was seen repeatedly, ten times or more. The J gene is TRBJ2-2, the V gene TRBV6-6; 11 nucleotides line up with TRBD1. The CDR3 is 16 amino acids. Germline loops: CDR1 MNHNY, CDR2 SVGAGI (reference sequence). Losses at the gene ends were 7 bases for V and 4 bases for J; bases not matched to a gene: 8. The CDR3, as DNA: TGTGCCAGCACCAGCGGACAGGGGGCTGGCACCGGGGAGCTGTTTTTT. Protein: CASTSGQGAGTGELFF.

This clonotype came up a few times. V usage is TRBV7-2 and J usage is TRBJ2-5, with D hard to call. CDR1 SGHTA and CDR2 FQGNSA come from the germline V gene. The CDR3 is 14 amino acids. V was trimmed by 1 base and J by 3 bases, leaving 9 bases between them. This CDR3 reads CASSLGASEETQYF. The CDR3 coding sequence is TGTGCCAGCAGCTTAGGAGCCAGTGAAGAGACCCAGTACTTC.